The T cell receptor beta chain under discussion was sequenced for a study of blood T cell repertoires in COVID-19 (TCRdb year 2020). Regarding the complete study: Samples covering the acute and convalescent phases of COVID-19 were provided by collaborators in the United States, Italy and Spain. The material from the prospective study consisted of cDNA or gDNA derived from T cells, B-cell-depleted T cells, or PBMCs. Subjects who had been exposed to COVID-19, were actively infected with it, or had recovered from it provided the deeply sampled blood TCRbeta repertoires that made up the dataset. The repertoires were released in a freely available public database intended as a resource for research on the immune response to SARS-CoV-2. The samples were drawn from two sources: the first 160 participants of the ongoing ImmuneRACE study, and approximately 1,300 subjects contributed by 6 global collaborators. Nearly every sample came with metadata listing a de-identified subject ID, COVID-19 status, age in years and sex. HLA class I and class II types, where available, came from metadata supplied by the sample provider rather than from assay-based typing. Summary of the overall study and its limitations: The amount of clinical and demographic metadata varied by source and participant and was provided uncurated.

Sequences SGDLS (CDR1) and YYNGEE (CDR2) are obtained from the germline V gene. Relative to germline, V is 0 bases shorter and J is 7 bases shorter, with 10 bases between their ends. From the cysteine up to the phenylalanine, the CDR3 has a length of 13 residues. Just CDR3 DNA is preserved here, 39 bases in frame from base 1. Whole blood was collected in K2EDTA tubes by collaborating institutions according to the institutions' own protocols. For TCRbeta analysis, collaborators shipped samples in one of three forms: frozen whole blood, isolated PBMCs, or DNA extracted from either of those sample types. TCRbeta CDR3 regions were amplified from genomic DNA using the immunoSEQ Assay, a bias-controlled multiplex PCR. For the original study's pipeline: Within the assay, amplification of reference gene primers was used to estimate how many nucleated cells each sample contained. To quantify the absolute abundance of each unique TCRbeta CDR3 rearrangement, sequence reads were collapsed and filtered. For each sample, productive Simpson clonality was calculated as the square root of Simpson's diversity index across productive rearrangements. What TCRdb holds here is the immuneACCESS table cut down to in-frame rearrangements. Part of the clones is not present; checked against another copy, under half of the missing clones reflect an unresolved V gene, and the others are unexplained. The DNA gave D and trimming, while V, J and clone size come from that table. For this sample there are 100,000 or so clones; 70% to 85% appear just once. Less than 25% of the sample rests with the top ten.

A note on this clone: The clone's antigen remains unknown. It has no much larger one-base neighbor in the sample; base qualities were not kept.

The sample consisted of peripheral blood. The chain links TRBV9 with TRBJ2-5; TRBD1 is a weak D gene call, 5 bases matching. This receptor was identified in a man in his 70s with active or convalescent COVID-19. The encoded CDR3 is CASSVEGSGTQYF. The DNA sequence follows: TGTGCCAGCAGCGTAGAGGGGTCTGGGACCCAGTACTTC.